The 7 T cell receptor beta chains below were found in one sample sequenced in a study of T cells in localized non-small cell lung cancer. Sequencing used immunoSEQ multiplex PCR; TCRdb keeps in-frame clones, though not all of them. The data hold some 51,000 clones, with more than 80% observed a single time. The material sequenced was peripheral blood, taken before any cancer treatment. These receptors were taken from a woman aged 40 to 75 with stage I lung adenocarcinoma.

V and J are TRBV11-2 and TRBJ2-2; D gene ambiguous. Trimming pared 5 bases from V and 0 bases from J, leaving 10 bases between. The CDR3 runs 15 residues. From germline, CDR1 is SGHAT and CDR2 FQNNGV. For the CDR3, the DNA is TGTGCCAGCAGCATAATGGCAGCGAACACCGGGGAGCTGTTTTTT. It translates to CASSIMAANTGELFF. The whole variable domain, remainder taken from reference TRBV11-2 and TRBJ2-2, is EAGVAQSPRYKIIEKRQSVAFWCNPISGHATLYWYQQILGQGPKLLIQFQNNGVVDDSQLPKDRFSAERLKGVDSTLKIQPAKLEDSAVYLCASSIMAANTGELFFGEGSRLTVL.

The V call is TRBV7-9, the J call TRBJ1-5, with D possibly being TRBD1 (5 bases). The CDR3 totals 15 residues. The germline V gene has CDR1 SEHNR and CDR2 FQNEAQ (reference sequence). The V end was cut by 4 bases, the J end by 3 bases, with 13 bases between. The CDR3 is CASSSTGSVNQPQHF. As DNA, the CDR3 is TGTGCCAGCAGCTCTACAGGTAGCGTCAATCAGCCCCAGCATTTT.

The gene calls are TRBV5-1 and TRBJ1-2; D may be TRBD1 (6 bases). Trimming stripped 4 bases from V and 9 bases from J, with 16 bases between. The CDR3 is 13 amino acids. Germline CDR1 and CDR2: SGHRS and YFSETQ. CDR3 sequence: CASSGHRAISYTF. CDR3 DNA: TGCGCCAGCAGCGGACACAGGGCTATCAGCTACACCTTC.

The rearrangement links TRBV7-2 to TRBJ1-2, with 8 bases lining up with TRBD1. The CDR3 is 16 amino acids. Germline CDR1 and CDR2: SGHTA and FQGNSA. V was clipped by 3 bases and J by 5 bases; unmatched bases: 11. CDR3 nucleotide sequence: TGTGCCAGCAGCTTGTCCTCCAGGGGGCCCTCTTATGGCTACACCTTC. Protein sequence: CASSLSSRGPSYGYTF.

This sequence joins TRBV6-1 and TRBJ2-5; no clear D gene. The ends were cut back, 1 base at V and 3 bases at J, with 6 bases in the middle. The germline gives CDR1 MNHNS, CDR2 SASEGT. The CDR3 consists of 13 residues. The CDR3 sequence: CASSEGSKETQYF. Here the CDR3 DNA reads TGTGCCAGCAGTGAAGGCAGTAAAGAGACCCAGTACTTC.

The chain has TRBV7-8 and TRBJ2-7; D perhaps matches TRBD1 (6 bases). V dropped 4 bases and J dropped 6 bases, with 16 bases sitting between them. The CDR3 runs 14 residues. Germline-derived CDR1 and CDR2 are SGHVS and FQNEAQ. The CDR3 DNA sequence: TGTGCCAGCAGCTGGGTCGCAGGGGCAGGCGAGCAGTACTTC. It yields the protein CASSWVAGAGEQYF.

This sequence joins TRBV28 and TRBJ1-2; unclear D gene. With 6 bases removed from V and 4 bases from J, the gap between germline ends came to 15 bases. Germline-derived CDR1 and CDR2 are MDHEN and SYDVKM. The CDR3 is made up of 14 amino acids. DNA for the CDR3: TGTGCCAGCAGCCCTCCTACAAATCCCTATGGCTACACCTTC. It is translated as CASSPPTNPYGYTF.